Only one count was recorded for the clone carrying this T cell receptor (beta chain). The sample belongs to a study of cytomegalovirus exposure and HLA in healthy donors. Trimming removed 1 base from V and 2 bases from J, with 6 bases in between. The CDR3 loop spans 13 amino acids. In germline, CDR1 is LGHNA, CDR2 YNFKEQ. Method: immunoSEQ multiplex PCR; TCRdb's copy keeps in-frame clones and lacks some. Of about 110,000 clones in the sample, about 90% are singletons; the top ten hold 2% to 2.5%. Material: PBMCs. The rearrangement uses TRBV4-2 and TRBJ2-7, with D perhaps TRBD2 (5 bases). This clonotype originated in a woman between 18 and 30 years old in good health and CMV-seronegative. CDR3 nucleotides: TGTGCCAGCAGCCAAGTACTAGCCTACGAGCAGTACTTC. Protein product: CASSQVLAYEQYF.